The 27 T cell receptor beta chains below were found in one sample sequenced in a study of persistence of HIV-infected CD4 T cells. Stimulation used around 9.1 ug/mL lysate from CMV-infected fibroblasts. Sorting selected CD4+ T cells upregulating both CD40 ligand and CD69. The immunoSEQ assay was version 4, run in survey mode. Libraries were prepared by immunoSEQ multiplex PCR; TCRdb keeps only in-frame clonotypes and omits some of them. The table records approximately 19,000 clones, roughly 61% of them present only once. Their specific antigens are unknown. The specimen was CD4+ T cells sorted from PBMCs after roughly 18-hour stimulation, collected from a patient who received antiretroviral therapy. Source of these receptors: an adult woman with HIV who was CMV-seropositive.

The genes are TRBV19 and TRBJ1-5, with D possibly TRBD1 on 6 matching bases. Germline CDR1 and CDR2: LNHDA and SQIVND (reference sequence). V was pared by 3 bases and J by 0 bases, with 9 bases between. The CDR3 is 15 residues long. The CDR3 nucleotides are TGTGCCAGTAGTATGAGGGGGAGTAGCAATCAGCCCCAGCATTTT. This translates into CASSMRGSSNQPQHF.

The chain links TRBV5-6 to TRBJ2-7; D not resolved. The germline V and J ends were trimmed by 1 base and 0 bases, with 5 bases remaining between them. CDR1 is SGHDT and CDR2 is YYEEEE in the germline V gene. This CDR3 region has 13 residues. CDR3 in amino acids: CASSLPFSYEQYF. DNA for the CDR3: TGTGCCAGCAGCTTGCCTTTCTCCTACGAGCAGTACTTC.

The gene calls are TRBV5-1 and TRBJ2-7; D is undetermined. Trimming shortened V by 0 bases and J by 4 bases, and 11 bases separated the two germline ends. CDR1 is SGHRS, CDR2 YFSETQ, per germline. This CDR3 has 14 amino acids. CDR3 region: CASSLETVGYEQYF. DNA for the CDR3: TGCGCCAGCAGCTTGGAAACGGTGGGTTACGAGCAGTACTTC.

This clone has a single count. The rearrangement uses TRBV19 and TRBJ2-1; D possibly matches TRBD1 or TRBD2 (6 bases each). The CDR3 has 17 residues. Trimming removed 2 bases from V and 0 bases from J, with 14 bases in between. Germline assignment: CDR1 LNHDA and CDR2 SQIVND (reference sequence). The CDR3 DNA is TGTGCCAGTAGTATAAGAGGAGGGGGGAGCTCCTACAATGAGCAGTTCTTC. This translates into CASSIRGGGSSYNEQFF.

The V and J genes are TRBV12-3 or TRBV12-4 and TRBJ2-5, with TRBD1 matching over 7 bases. The length of the CDR3 is 13 residues. With 3 bases clipped from V and 4 bases from J, the junction kept 2 bases outside the gene matches. CDR3: CASSLYRGETQYF. The CDR3 coding sequence is TGTGCCAGCAGTTTGTACAGGGGAGAGACCCAGTACTTC.

The chain links TRBV5-4 to TRBJ2-2; 9 nucleotides line up with TRBD1. Germline V gene data show CDR1 as SGHNT and CDR2 as YYREEE (reference sequence). Losses at the gene ends were 4 bases for V and 4 bases for J; bases not matched to a gene: 8. The CDR3 length is 16 residues. CDR3 in DNA: TGTGCCAGCAGCCCAACGGGACAGGGAGGCACCGGGGAGCTGTTTTTT. It encodes CASSPTGQGGTGELFF.

The V call is TRBV30, the J call TRBJ2-7; 7 positions agree with TRBD1. The CDR3 runs 13 residues. Germline V lookup: CDR1 GTSNPN, CDR2 SVGIG (reference sequence). The ends lost 2 bases at V and 6 bases at J; junction bases unmatched: 7. CDR3 in amino acids: CAWSPGQRSEQYF. The CDR3 DNA reads as TGTGCCTGGAGTCCGGGACAGAGATCCGAGCAGTACTTC.

The chain uses TRBV9 and TRBJ1-2, with D possibly being TRBD1 (5 bases). The length of the CDR3 is 18 residues. The ends were cut back, 3 bases at V and 0 bases at J, with 21 bases in the middle. CDR1 is SGDLS, CDR2 YYNGEE, per germline. CDR3 region: CASSETSDSDTPNYGYTF. The CDR3 coding sequence is TGTGCCAGCAGCGAGACGAGTGATTCGGACACCCCTAACTATGGCTACACCTTC.

The gene calls are TRBV3-1 (or the pseudogene TRBV3-2) and TRBJ1-3, with 8 bases matching TRBD1. The V segment lost 4 bases and the J segment 3 bases; nucleotides outside the gene matches: 2. Germline V gives CDR1 LGHDT, CDR2 YNNKEL (reference sequence). The CDR3 is made up of 14 amino acids. For the CDR3, the DNA is TGTGCCAGCAGCCTTGGGACAGGTGGAAACACCATATATTTT. Translating gives CASSLGTGGNTIYF.

This chain uses TRBV28 with TRBJ1-1; a possible D gene is TRBD1 (5 bases). The germline CDR1 and CDR2 sequences are MDHEN and SYDVKM. Trimming took 5 bases from V and 2 from J, leaving 15 bases between them. The CDR3 covers 15 residues. CDR3 bases: TGTGCCAGCAGTCCGCGGAAGGGGCGCAACACTGAAGCTTTCTTT. This translates into CASSPRKGRNTEAFF.

V usage is TRBV12-3 or TRBV12-4 and J usage is TRBJ1-5, with D unclear. Between the trimmed V and J ends, which lost 5 bases and 5 bases, there was a span of 10 bases. The CDR3 has 13 residues. DNA of the CDR3: TGTGCCAGCAGTCGAGAGGCTCATCAGCCCCAGCATTTT. It translates to CASSREAHQPQHF.

The chain joins TRBV3-1 (or the pseudogene TRBV3-2) to TRBJ2-2; TRBD1 might be the D (5 bases). The V gene's germline CDR1 is LGHDT and CDR2 YNNKEL (reference sequence). Between the trimmed V and J ends, which lost 6 bases and 6 bases, there was a span of 8 bases. This CDR3 has 12 residues. CDR3 bases: TGTGCCAGCAGACAGGATCCCGGGGAGCTGTTTTTT. Amino acid sequence: CASRQDPGELFF.

In its sample, this clone was seen a few times. This chain links TRBV21-1 with TRBJ2-1. TRBV21-1 is a recognized pseudogene. This CDR3 comprises 21 residues. CDR3 region: CASRAKMGDSIPFSSYNEQFF. The CDR3 nucleotides are TGTGCCAGCAGGGCTAAGATGGGGGATTCCATACCTTTTAGCTCCTACAATGAGCAGTTCTTC.

The chain has TRBV24-1 and TRBJ1-1, with 11 bases that match TRBD1. Germline-derived CDR1 and CDR2 are KGHDR and SFDVKD. The CDR3 runs to 17 residues. The ends lost 1 base at V and 11 bases at J; junction bases unmatched: 14. The CDR3 DNA reads TGTGCCACCAGTGATTTCAAAGGACGCGGGACAGGGGGATCGGCTTTCTTT. Its protein is CATSDFKGRGTGGSAFF.

This clone has a single count. This chain links TRBV19 with TRBJ2-2; the match to TRBD1 covers 9 bases. The CDR3 contains 15 residues. Germline V lookup: CDR1 LNHDA, CDR2 SQIVND (reference sequence). Trimming took 7 bases from V and 4 from J; bases not matched to a gene: 7. The CDR3, as DNA: TGTGCCAGTAAACCCGGGACAGGGTTCACCGGGGAGCTGTTTTTT. Amino acids: CASKPGTGFTGELFF.

The chain has TRBV5-1 and TRBJ2-7; TRBD2 might be the D (5 bases). Trimming removed 4 bases from V and 5 bases from J, with 13 bases in between. The CDR3 covers 13 residues. The germline V gene has CDR1 SGHRS and CDR2 YFSETQ. The CDR3 nucleotides are TGCGCCAGCAGCGCTGAGGGCGGTAACGAGCAGTACGTC. Protein product: CASSAEGGNEQYV.

This rearrangement joins TRBV24-1 to TRBJ1-5; 10 positions agree with TRBD1. CDR3 length: 16 amino acids. Trimming at V came to 10 bases and at J to 5 bases, leaving 13 bases not matched to a gene. Germline values: CDR1 KGHDR, CDR2 SFDVKD. The CDR3 DNA sequence: TGTGCCACTAAGACAGGGGGCCCAGGGGGCGATCAGCCCCAGCATTTT. Translation gives CATKTGGPGGDQPQHF.

This rearrangement joins TRBV6-5 to TRBJ1-1; 7 bases fit TRBD1. The ends lost 6 bases at V and 8 bases at J; junction bases unmatched: 9. Germline CDR1 MNHEY, CDR2 SVGAGI. The CDR3 totals 13 residues. This CDR3 reads CASSPPGGIEAFF. In nucleotides, the CDR3 is TGTGCCAGCAGCCCCCCAGGGGGTATAGAAGCTTTCTTT.

This clone was detected a few times. The chain carries TRBV6-4 and TRBJ1-1; 8 bases match TRBD1. Unmatched junction bases numbered 7, after V lost 6 bases and J lost 1 base. This CDR3 is 15 amino acids long. Germline V lookup: CDR1 MRHNA, CDR2 SNTAGT. The CDR3 reads CASRGDRRENTEAFF. CDR3 DNA: TGTGCCAGCAGGGGGGACAGGCGTGAGAACACTGAAGCTTTCTTT.

The chain employs TRBV30 and TRBJ2-2, with 9 bases matching TRBD2. CDR1 and CDR2 (germline): GTSNPN, SVGIG (reference sequence). The CDR3 is made up of 14 amino acids. Trimming took 8 bases from V and 7 from J; bases not matched to a gene: 11. Written as DNA, the CDR3 is TGTGCCCGGGGATTAGCGGGGGTAGGCGGGGAGCTGTTTTTT. Residues: CARGLAGVGGELFF.

This chain joins TRBV6-5 and TRBJ1-5, with 7 bases lining up with TRBD1. This CDR3 spans 14 amino acids. Germline CDR1 and CDR2: MNHEY and SVGAGI. The junction had 8 bases not matched to a gene; V was cut back by 6 bases and J by 6 bases. CDR3 bases: TGTGCCAGCAGGTCGACAGGGAACGGTCAGCCCCAGCATTTT. Its protein product is CASRSTGNGQPQHF.

This clone is a singleton in its sample. This chain joins TRBV11-3 and TRBJ2-3; possible D gene TRBD1, 6 bases. The germline V gene encodes CDR1 SGHNT and CDR2 YENEEA. With 3 bases removed from V and 4 bases from J, the gap between germline ends came to 8 bases. This CDR3 spans 13 amino acids. The CDR3, as DNA: TGTGCCAGCAGCTTCACAGGGCCAGATACGCAGTATTTT. Amino acid sequence: CASSFTGPDTQYF.

This clone has only a few counts. This chain uses TRBV5-6 with TRBJ1-5; 7 nucleotides match TRBD1. Germline V gene data show CDR1 as SGHDT and CDR2 as YYEEEE. The CDR3 spans 15 residues. V dropped 4 bases and J dropped 1; count of bases not matched to a gene: 5. The CDR3 sequence: CASSTQGVSNQPQHF. CDR3 nucleotide sequence: TGTGCCAGCAGCACGCAGGGGGTAAGCAATCAGCCCCAGCATTTT.

The rearrangement joins TRBV27 to TRBJ2-5, with D possibly TRBD2 on 5 matching bases. This CDR3 is 15 amino acids long. Germline V gives CDR1 MNHEY, CDR2 SMNVEV (reference sequence). Trimming cost V 0 bases and J 5 bases, with 13 bases left between them. The DNA for the CDR3 is TGTGCCAGCAGTTTATCAGGGAGAGGCGTGGAGACCCAGTACTTC. Its translation is CASSLSGRGVETQYF.

This chain links TRBV9 with TRBJ1-1, with unresolved D. The CDR3 spans 15 residues. V shed 0 bases and J shed 1 base, with 10 bases lying between them. Germline CDR1 SGDLS, CDR2 YYNGEE. Written as DNA, the CDR3 is TGTGCCAGCAGCGTAGGTTCTCTGGGGAACACTGAAGCTTTCTTT. Encoded protein: CASSVGSLGNTEAFF.

This sequence joins TRBV7-3 and TRBJ2-1; D ambiguous. Germline V gene data show CDR1 as SGHTA and CDR2 as FQGTGA. Trimming cost V 5 bases and J 6 bases, with 8 bases left between them. There are 12 residues in the CDR3. This chain's CDR3 is CASSPGLNEQFF. CDR3 nucleotides: TGTGCCAGCAGCCCGGGCCTCAATGAGCAGTTCTTC.

The rearrangement uses TRBV2 and TRBJ1-1; D might be TRBD1 (6 bases). Trimming took off 6 bases at V and 0 bases at J, with 8 bases between the two ends. CDR3 length equals 13 residues. The germline gives CDR1 SNHLY, CDR2 FYNNEI. In nucleotides, the CDR3 is TGTGCCAGCAGCGGACAGTTGAACACTGAAGCTTTCTTT. This encodes CASSGQLNTEAFF.